This T cell receptor (beta chain) was profiled in a study of tumor-infiltrating lymphocytes in primary liver carcinoma. On the study more broadly: Patients of both sexes were 30 to 69 years old.

CDR3 size: 13 residues. The J segment lost 15 bases and the V segment lost 5 bases, leaving 13 bases of the junction unmatched. Per the germline V gene, CDR1 is GTSNPN and CDR2 is SVGIG (reference sequence). The authors made TCR beta cDNA from around 500 ng total RNA with a constant-region primer. Slightly modified ARM-PCR served as the procedure for the TCR beta libraries. These libraries came from three rounds of nested multiplex PCR. It was with TRBV1-TRBV30 forward primers and a C-beta reverse primer that the first two PCR rounds were run, at about 9 cycles each. In TCRdb, the multiplex PCR reads were re-called with MiXCR into one record per CDR3 protein. Here the sample spans about 120,000 distinct CDR3 sequences, approximately 71% being singletons. Bulk tissue was left unsorted, and RNA and DNA were co-extracted from 20-30 mg of it. By surgical resection, the patients were treated for their primary liver carcinoma.

This chain links TRBV30 with TRBJ2-6, with 7 bases fitting TRBD1. This receptor was identified in an older woman with primary liver carcinoma and hepatitis B virus infection. The material sequenced was tumor-adjacent normal liver tissue. Written as DNA, the CDR3 is TGTGCCTGGGACAGGGCTGGGGCCGACGCCCTGACTTTC. Amino acids: CAWDRAGADALTF.